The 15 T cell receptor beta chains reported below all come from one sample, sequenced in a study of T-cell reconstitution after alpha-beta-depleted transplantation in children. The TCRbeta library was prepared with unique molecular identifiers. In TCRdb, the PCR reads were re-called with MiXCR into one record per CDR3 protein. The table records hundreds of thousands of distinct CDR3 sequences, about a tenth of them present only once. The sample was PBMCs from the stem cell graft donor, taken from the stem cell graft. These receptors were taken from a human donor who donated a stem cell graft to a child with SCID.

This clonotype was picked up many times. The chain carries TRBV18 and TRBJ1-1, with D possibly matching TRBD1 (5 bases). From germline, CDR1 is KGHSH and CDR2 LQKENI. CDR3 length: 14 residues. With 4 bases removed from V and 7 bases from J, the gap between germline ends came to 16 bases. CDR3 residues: CASSLGTRLGEAFF. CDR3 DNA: TGTGCCAGCTCACTCGGGACTCGGTTAGGTGAAGCTTTCTTT.

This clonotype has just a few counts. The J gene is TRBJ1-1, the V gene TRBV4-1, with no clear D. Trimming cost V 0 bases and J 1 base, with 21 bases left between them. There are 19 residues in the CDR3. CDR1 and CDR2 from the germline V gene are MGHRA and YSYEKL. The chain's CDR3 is CASSQEGLRTLRRNTEAFF. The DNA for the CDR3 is TGCGCCAGCAGCCAAGAGGGCTTAAGGACGCTAAGAAGGAACACTGAAGCTTTCTTT.

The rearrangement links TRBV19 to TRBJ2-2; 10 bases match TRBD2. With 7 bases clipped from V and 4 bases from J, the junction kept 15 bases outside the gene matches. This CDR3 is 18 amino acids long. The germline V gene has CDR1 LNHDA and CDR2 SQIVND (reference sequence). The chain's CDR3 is CASNWGAGGLRVTGELFF. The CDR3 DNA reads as TGTGCCAGTAATTGGGGAGCGGGGGGGTTGCGTGTCACCGGGGAGCTGTTTTTT.

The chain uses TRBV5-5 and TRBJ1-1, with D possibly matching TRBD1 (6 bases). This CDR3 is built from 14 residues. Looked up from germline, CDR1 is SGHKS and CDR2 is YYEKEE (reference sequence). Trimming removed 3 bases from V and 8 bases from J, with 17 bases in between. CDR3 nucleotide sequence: TGTGCCAGCAGCTCCCAGGGGACCCAAGAAGAAGCTTTCTTT. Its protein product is CASSSQGTQEEAFF.

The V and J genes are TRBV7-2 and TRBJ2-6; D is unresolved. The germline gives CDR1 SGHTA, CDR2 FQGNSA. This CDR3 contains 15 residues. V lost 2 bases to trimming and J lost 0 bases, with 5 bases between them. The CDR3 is CASSLSHSGANVLTF. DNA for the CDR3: TGTGCCAGCAGCTTATCTCACTCTGGGGCCAACGTCCTGACTTTC.

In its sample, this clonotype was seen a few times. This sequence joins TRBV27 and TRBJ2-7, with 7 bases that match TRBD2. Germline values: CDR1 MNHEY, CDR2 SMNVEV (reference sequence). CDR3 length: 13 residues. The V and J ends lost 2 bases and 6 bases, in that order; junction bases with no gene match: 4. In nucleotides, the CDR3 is TGTGCCAGCAGTTTAACTAGCGTGCGCGAGCAGTACTTC. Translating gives CASSLTSVREQYF.

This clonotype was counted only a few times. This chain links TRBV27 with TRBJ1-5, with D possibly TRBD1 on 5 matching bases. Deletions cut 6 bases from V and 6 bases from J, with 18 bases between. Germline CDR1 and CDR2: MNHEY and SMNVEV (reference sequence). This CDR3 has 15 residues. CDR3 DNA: TGTGCCAGCAGCCTCGACAGCTCCCCTGGTCAGCCCCAGCATTTT. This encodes CASSLDSSPGQPQHF.

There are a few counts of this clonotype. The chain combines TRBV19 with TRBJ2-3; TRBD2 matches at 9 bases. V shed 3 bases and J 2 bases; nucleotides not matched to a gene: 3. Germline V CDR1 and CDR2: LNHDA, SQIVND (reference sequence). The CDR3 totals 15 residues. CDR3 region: CASSMRLADTDTQYF. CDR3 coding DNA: TGTGCCAGTAGTATGAGACTAGCGGACACAGATACGCAGTATTTT.

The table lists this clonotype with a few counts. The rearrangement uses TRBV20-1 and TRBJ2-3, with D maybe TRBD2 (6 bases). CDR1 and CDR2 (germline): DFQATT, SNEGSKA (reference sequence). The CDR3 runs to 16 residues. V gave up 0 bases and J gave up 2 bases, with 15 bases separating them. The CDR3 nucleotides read TGCAGTGCTAGAGATCCGGATAGCGGAAACACAGATACGCAGTATTTT. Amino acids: CSARDPDSGNTDTQYF.

For the CDR3, the DNA is TGTGCCAGCAGTTACCAGCGGGGGAGCTCCTACAATGAGCAGTTCTTC. Protein: CASSYQRGSSYNEQFF. The chain employs TRBV6-5 and TRBJ2-1; 8 nucleotides match TRBD2. The CDR3 is 16 residues long. The germline V gene encodes CDR1 MNHEY and CDR2 SVGAGI. V lost 2 bases and J lost 0; bases outside the gene matches: 3.

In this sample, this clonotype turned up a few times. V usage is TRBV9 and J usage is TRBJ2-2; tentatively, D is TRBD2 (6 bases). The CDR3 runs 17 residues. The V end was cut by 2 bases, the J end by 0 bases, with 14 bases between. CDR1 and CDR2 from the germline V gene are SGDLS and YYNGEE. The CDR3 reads CASSVGDSYSNTGELFF. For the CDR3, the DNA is TGTGCCAGCAGCGTTGGGGACTCTTACTCGAACACCGGGGAGCTGTTTTTT. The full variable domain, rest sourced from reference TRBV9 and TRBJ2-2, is DSGVTQTPKHLITATGQRVTLRCSPRSGDLSVYWYQQSLDQGLQFLIQYYNGEERAKGNILERFSAQQFPDLHSELNLSSLELGDSALYFCASSVGDSYSNTGELFFGEGSRLTVL.

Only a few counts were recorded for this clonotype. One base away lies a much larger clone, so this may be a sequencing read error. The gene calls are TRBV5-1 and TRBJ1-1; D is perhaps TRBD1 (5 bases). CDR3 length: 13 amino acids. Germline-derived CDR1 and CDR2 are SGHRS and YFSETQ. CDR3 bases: TGCGCCATCAGCTTTGATGGGACCCTCGAAGCTTTCTTT. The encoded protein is CAISFDGTLEAFF.

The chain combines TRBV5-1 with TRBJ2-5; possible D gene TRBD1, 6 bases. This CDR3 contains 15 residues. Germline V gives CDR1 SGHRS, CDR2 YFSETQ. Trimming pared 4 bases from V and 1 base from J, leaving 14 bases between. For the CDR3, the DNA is TGCGCCAGCAGCGTCGAACAGGGTCCCCAAGAGACCCAGTACTTC. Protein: CASSVEQGPQETQYF. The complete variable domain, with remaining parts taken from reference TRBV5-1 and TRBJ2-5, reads KAGVTQTPRYLIKTRGQQVTLSCSPISGHRSVSWYQQTPGQGLQFLFEYFSETQRNKGNFPGRFSGRQFSNSRSEMNVSTLELGDSALYLCASSVEQGPQETQYFGPGTRLLVL.

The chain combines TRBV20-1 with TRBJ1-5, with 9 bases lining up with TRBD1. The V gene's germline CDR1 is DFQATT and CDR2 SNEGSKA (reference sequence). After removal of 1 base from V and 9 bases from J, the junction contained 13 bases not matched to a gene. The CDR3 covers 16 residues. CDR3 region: CSARGSRTGVRGPQHF. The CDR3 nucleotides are TGCAGTGCTAGAGGATCGAGGACAGGGGTTCGCGGGCCCCAGCATTTT.

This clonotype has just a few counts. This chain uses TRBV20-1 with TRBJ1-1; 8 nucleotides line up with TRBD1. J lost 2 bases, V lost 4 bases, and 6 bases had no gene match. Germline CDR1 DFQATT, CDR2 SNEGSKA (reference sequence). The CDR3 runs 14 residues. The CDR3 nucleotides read TGCAGTGCTATCCCAGGGGGCGCAAACACTGAAGCTTTCTTT. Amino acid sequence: CSAIPGGANTEAFF.